The 12 T cell receptor beta chains given below trace back to one sample, sequenced in a study of CD8+ T cells in alopecia areata. Sequencing relied on a cDNA template that was reverse transcribed from extracted RNA. Produced via immunoSEQ multiplex PCR; TCRdb's table is partial and in-frame only. Listed for the sample are more than 250,000 clones, none seen a single time. Cells that came from pooled cutaneous lymph nodes were sorted using CD4, CD8alpha, NKG2D, NKG2ACE and other markers. The material sequenced was CD4+ T cells sorted from a lymph node. The receptors were gathered from a C3H/HeJ mouse with alopecia areata. This line is of MHC haplotype H2-k.

In this sample, this clone turned up a few times. Mouse gene names apply. The read terminates 4 residues before the CDR3 end, so the remaining end is supplied by the germline J gene. This sample also contains other DNA sequences that code for the same CDR3. V gene TRBV13-3 combines with J gene TRBJ2-7, with D possibly TRBD1 on 6 matching bases. Germline CDR1 reads NNHDY; CDR2 reads SYVADS. The V gene lost 0 bases and the J gene lost 3 bases, with 7 bases spanning the gap. The CDR3 sequence is 13 residues long. The sequenced CDR3 bases are TGTGCCAGCAGTGATGGGGACAACTAT. As protein: CASSDGDNY. The full CDR3 protein is CASSDGDNYEQYF.

Notes on this clone: The germline and genes are mouse ones. The CDR3 end lies 3 residues beyond the end of the read and is filled in from the germline J gene. The rearrangement joins TRBV31 to TRBJ1-6; D uncertain. TRBJ1-6 is noted as an ORF with a role that remains uncertain. V shed 3 bases and J shed 5 bases, with 2 bases lying between them. The CDR3 is 11 residues long. Germline CDR1 and CDR2: GKSSPN and SITVG. The CDR3 sequence: CAWRDNSPLYF. The sequenced CDR3 bases are TGTGCCTGGAGAGATAATTCGCCC.

Regarding this clone: Gene names and germline match the mouse. The CDR3 end falls 4 residues outside the read, so it is completed with the germline J gene. The J gene is TRBJ1-1, the V gene TRBV13-3; 8 bases are shared with TRBD1. Germline V CDR1 and CDR2: NNHDY, SYVADS. This CDR3 contains 13 residues. The CDR3 sequence: CASSDAGGPEVFF. The sequenced part of the CDR3 DNA is TGTGCCAGCAGTGATGCAGGGGGCCCA.

This clone appeared a few times. Gene labels here are mouse ones. Coverage ceases 4 residues before the CDR3 finishes, and the germline J gene fills in the end. Other DNA sequences in this sample translate to the same CDR3. The V and J genes are TRBV31 and TRBJ2-5, with 9 bases fitting TRBD1. This CDR3 comprises 13 residues. The V gene's germline CDR1 is GKSSPN and CDR2 SITVG. The CDR3 protein is CAWSPGQGDTQYF. The CDR3 DNA, read in part, is TGTGCCTGGAGTCCGGGACAGGGAGAC.

A remark on this clone: Gene names refer to mouse genes. The missing CDR3 end, 4 residues past where the read stops, is filled in from the germline J gene. This specimen includes other DNA sequences encoding the same CDR3. The gene calls are TRBV13-2 and TRBJ2-2; 10 bases agree with TRBD2. Germline V lookup: CDR1 NNHNN, CDR2 SYGAGS (reference sequence). The CDR3 has 15 amino acids. Trimming cost V 5 bases and J 0 bases; bases outside gene matches: 1. The CDR3 region is CASGDWGSNTGQLYF. The CDR3 DNA, read in part, is TGTGCCAGCGGGGACTGGGGGTCAAACACCGGG.

A few counts support this clone. The germline and genes are mouse ones. From the germline J gene comes the end of the CDR3, since the read stops 4 residues before it. This rearrangement joins TRBV2 to TRBJ2-7; a possible D gene is TRBD1 (6 bases). CDR1 is LGHNA and CDR2 is YSYQKL in the germline V gene. Trimming cost V 1 base and J 3 bases, with 7 bases left between them. The CDR3 runs to 13 residues. Partial CDR3 DNA: TGTGCCAGCAGCCAAGGGGACATCTAT. Encoded protein: CASSQGDIY. The CDR3 in its entirety is CASSQGDIYEQYF.

This clone has ten or more counts. Gene and germline names: mouse. The CDR3 end falls 4 residues outside the read, so it is completed with the germline J gene. Other DNA sequences in the same sample also yield this CDR3. V and J are TRBV13-1 and TRBJ1-2, with 8 bases aligning to TRBD1. The V segment lost 3 bases and the J segment 2 bases; nucleotides outside the gene matches: 0. The germline V gene encodes CDR1 NSHNY and CDR2 SYGAGN. The CDR3 has 13 residues. CDR3 DNA, as far as it was read: TGTGCCAGCAGTGGACAGGGGAACTCC. This sequence encodes CASSGQGNS. The whole CDR3 protein reads CASSGQGNSDYTF.

Ten or more counts support this clone. Genes and germline are mouse. The read is 4 residues too short to cover the CDR3 end, so that end is filled in from the germline J gene. The gene calls are TRBV17 and TRBJ2-2; tentatively, D is TRBD1 (6 bases). Trimming pared 1 base from V and 2 bases from J, leaving 11 bases between. Germline V lookup: CDR1 MNHDT, CDR2 YYDKIL. This CDR3 is built from 16 residues. The sequenced part of the CDR3 DNA is TGTGCTAGCAGTAGAGTAACAGGGAGGAACACCGGG. It specifies CASSRVTGRNTG. The entire CDR3 reads CASSRVTGRNTGQLYF.

About this clone itself: Genes and germline come from the mouse. The read finishes 4 residues shy of the CDR3 end, and the germline J gene is used to complete it. The chain couples TRBV31 to TRBJ1-1; perhaps TRBD1 as D (6 bases). Per the germline V gene, CDR1 is GKSSPN and CDR2 is SITVG. This CDR3 is built from 13 residues. The CDR3 loop is CAWRTGGAGEVFF. The part of the CDR3 DNA that was read is TGTGCCTGGAGGACTGGGGGGGCTGGA.

This clone was seen a few times. Each gene name is a mouse one. With the read ending 4 residues before the CDR3 end, the germline J gene is used to fill in that end. The rearrangement links TRBV13-1 to TRBJ2-7; a weak D match, TRBD1 (6 bases). The V gene's germline CDR1 is NSHNY and CDR2 SYGAGN. Trimming left V 3 bases short and J 0 bases short, with 13 bases between. The CDR3 is 15 residues long. The sequenced CDR3 bases are TGTGCCAGCAGTGCGCCCACAGGGAGCTCCTAT. Protein product: CASSAPTGSSY. The full CDR3 reads CASSAPTGSSYEQYF.

This clone occurred a few times. Gene names denote mouse genes. Read coverage stops 4 residues before the CDR3 terminus; the germline J gene supplies the remainder. This chain joins TRBV12-1 and TRBJ1-2; D might be TRBD1 (6 bases). The CDR3 is made up of 15 amino acids. The V gene's germline CDR1 is SGHSN and CDR2 HYEKVE. V dropped 0 bases and J dropped 3 bases, with 13 bases sitting between them. The CDR3 region is CASSLEAGEYSDYTF. The covered CDR3 bases are TGTGCCAGCTCTCTCGAAGCAGGGGAATACTCC. Looking up the rest from reference TRBV12-1 and TRBJ1-2 gives the full variable domain: DSGVVQSPRHIIKEKGGRSVLTCIPISGHSNVVWYQQTLGKELKFLIQHYEKVERDKGFLPSRFSVQQFDDYHSEMNMSALELEDSAMYFCASSLEAGEYSDYTFGSGTRLLVI.

This clone was observed a handful of times. Gene names are the mouse ones. The read halts 4 residues ahead of the CDR3 end, with the missing end drawn from the germline J gene. The chain recombines TRBV17 with TRBJ2-5; TRBD1 aligns across 11 bases. CDR3 length equals 14 residues. Per germline, CDR1 MNHDT and CDR2 YYDKIL. Incomplete CDR3 DNA: TGTGCTAGCAGCAGGACAGGGGGCGAAGAC. Its translation: CASSRTGGED. The complete CDR3 protein is CASSRTGGEDTQYF.